The entry that follows covers one T cell receptor (beta chain) sequence. The antigen is not known. Bulk TCR libraries used previously described methods and listed TCR primers. A single record per CDR3 protein comes from TCRdb applying MiXCR to the PCR reads. There are fewer than 70,000 distinct CDR3 sequences in the sample; 15% to 20% occur only once, and nearly 1.5% lies in the top ten. This sample is part of a study of molecular identifiers for immune sequencing clone quantification. Study findings and constraints: In CMV-specific effectors, clones above 20 copies held over 99% of molecules; naive, under 1%.

The CDR3 is 16 amino acids. Between the trimmed V and J ends, which lost 2 bases and 2 bases, there was a span of 16 bases. CDR1 and CDR2 from the germline V gene are WNHNN and SYGVQD (reference sequence). The sequence was collected from a human donor in good health. Some libraries in this study had Jurkat cell RNA spiked in. Specimen: naive CD8+ T cells from blood, with Jurkat cell RNA spiked in. Sample subset: FACS-sorted CD8+CD4-CCR7+CD45RA+ naive T cells. The rearrangement uses TRBV10-1 and TRBJ2-7, with no clear D. This CDR3 is CASSEKAYSPTYEQYF. DNA of the CDR3: TGCGCCAGCAGTGAGAAGGCCTATAGTCCTACCTACGAGCAGTACTTC.